Below are 18 T cell receptor beta chains sequenced from a single sample in a study of CD8 T cells in ankylosing spondylitis. The study, taken as a whole, reports: Typical of ankylosing spondylitis blood, it appeared, was a TCR beta motif of under 10 highly homologous variants.

Antigens of these TCRs are unknown. TCRdb analysed the 5' RACE reads with MiXCR anew, one entry per CDR3 protein. The sample has about 800,000 distinct CDR3 sequences; about 12% are singletons. Specimen: blood, either unsorted or a sorted T cell fraction (not recorded which). The receptors come from a male donor with ankylosing spondylitis.

This clonotype was seen repeatedly, ten times or more. The DNA for the CDR3 is TGCAGCGTTGAAGAGAACAGGGATGGAGCTTTCTTT. This codes for CSVEENRDGAFF. The rearrangement uses TRBV29-1 and TRBJ1-1, with TRBD1 as a possible D gene (6 bases). Trimming took off 0 bases at V and 10 bases at J, with 12 bases between the two ends. CDR3 size: 12 residues. In germline, CDR1 is SQVTM, CDR2 ANQGSEA.

The chain employs TRBV2 and TRBJ1-1; perhaps TRBD1 as D (6 bases). V was trimmed by 6 bases and J by 4 bases, leaving 12 bases between them. This CDR3 has 13 residues. Per germline, CDR1 SNHLY and CDR2 FYNNEI. CDR3 sequence: CASRSWGATEAFF. Here the CDR3 DNA reads TGTGCCAGCAGGTCGTGGGGGGCCACTGAAGCTTTCTTT.

This clonotype was found many times. V and J are TRBV10-3 and TRBJ1-1; 12 bases are shared with TRBD1. The V and J ends lost 10 bases and 8 bases, in that order; junction bases with no gene match: 8. The germline gives CDR1 ENHRY, CDR2 SYGVKD. The CDR3 has 13 residues. The CDR3 loop reads CATSGTGGTEAFF. Written as DNA, the CDR3 is TGTGCCACCTCGGGGACAGGGGGCACCGAAGCTTTCTTT.

This clonotype was detected a few times. The chain couples TRBV27 to TRBJ1-1; D may be TRBD1 (5 bases). Germline CDR1 and CDR2: MNHEY and SMNVEV (reference sequence). The V and J ends lost 2 bases and 11 bases respectively, with 18 bases between them. This CDR3 is built from 14 residues. This CDR3 is CASSLKGRAEMAFF. In DNA form, the CDR3 reads TGTGCCAGCAGTTTAAAGGGCAGGGCCGAGATGGCTTTCTTT.

Here the CDR3 reads CASSQLPGTSGGQFF. The CDR3 region has the DNA TGCGCCAGCAGCCAACTTCCCGGGACTAGCGGGGGGCAGTTCTTC. The chain links TRBV4-3 to TRBJ2-1, with 14 bases lining up with TRBD2. With 2 bases clipped from V and 12 bases from J, the junction kept 6 bases outside the gene matches. CDR1 LGHNA and CDR2 YSLEER come from the germline V gene. This CDR3 has 15 amino acids.

This clonotype was seen at least ten times. This chain links TRBV18 with TRBJ2-7, with D possibly being TRBD1 (6 bases). Germline V gene lookup returns CDR1 KGHSH and CDR2 LQKENI. Trimming took 8 bases from V and 1 from J, leaving 12 bases between them. This CDR3 has 13 amino acids. As DNA, the CDR3 is TGTGCCAGCAGCCCCGGGACATCCTACGAGCAGTACTTC. Encoded protein: CASSPGTSYEQYF.

This sequence joins TRBV7-2 and TRBJ1-1; D unclear. V dropped 1 base and J dropped 5 bases, with 8 bases sitting between them. CDR1 and CDR2 (germline): SGHTA, FQGNSA. The CDR3 covers 13 residues. In DNA, the CDR3 is TGTGCCAGCAGCTTAGTGAGGAGGACTGAAGCTTTCTTT. Its translation: CASSLVRRTEAFF.

V gene TRBV7-2 combines with J gene TRBJ2-3, with TRBD2 matching 8 bases. Germline V CDR1 and CDR2: SGHTA, FQGNSA. After removal of 1 base from V and 6 bases from J, the junction contained 9 bases not matched to a gene. The CDR3 is 16 amino acids. CDR3 sequence: CASSLGRGGITDTQYF. The CDR3 DNA is TGTGCCAGCAGCTTAGGTCGGGGGGGAATCACCGATACGCAGTATTTT. The variable domain in full, completed from reference TRBV7-2 and TRBJ2-3, reads GAGVSQSPSNKVTEKGKDVELRCDPISGHTALYWYRQSLGQGLEFLIYFQGNSAPDKSGLPSDRFSAERTGGSVSTLTIQRTQQEDSAVYLCASSLGRGGITDTQYFGPGTRLTVL.

In this sample, this clonotype turned up a few times. The chain uses TRBV6-2 or TRBV6-3 and TRBJ2-4; D remains unclear. The germline CDR1 and CDR2 sequences are MNHEY and SVGEGT. The V gene lost 5 bases and the J gene lost 7 bases, with 9 bases spanning the gap. The CDR3 length is 12 residues. The CDR3 spells CASSRAPNIQYF. The CDR3 region has the DNA TGTGCCAGCAGTCGGGCCCCGAACATTCAGTACTTC.

This clonotype was recorded a few times. The chain joins TRBV10-3 to TRBJ2-1; TRBD2 agrees at 10 bases. Trimming at V came to 4 bases and at J to 4 bases, leaving 7 bases not matched to a gene. The CDR3 consists of 16 residues. Per the germline V gene, CDR1 is ENHRY and CDR2 is SYGVKD. This CDR3 reads CAISGLAGVFYNEQFF. CDR3 in DNA: TGTGCCATCAGTGGTCTAGCGGGAGTCTTTTACAATGAGCAGTTCTTC.

The chain employs TRBV6-5 and TRBJ1-1; possibly TRBD1 for D (6 bases). CDR3 length: 16 residues. Trimming left V 5 bases short and J 1 base short, with 17 bases between. Germline-derived CDR1 and CDR2 are MNHEY and SVGAGI. The DNA of the CDR3 is TGTGCCAGCAGTCACTGGCCTTCAGGGGAGAACACTGAAGCTTTCTTT. This encodes CASSHWPSGENTEAFF.

The chain has TRBV6-5 and TRBJ1-1, with TRBD1 as a possible D gene (5 bases). This CDR3 comprises 15 residues. With 1 base removed from V and 2 bases from J, the gap between germline ends came to 11 bases. Germline CDR1 reads MNHEY; CDR2 reads SVGAGI. The chain's CDR3 is CASSYLGGVNTEAFF. The CDR3 DNA sequence: TGTGCCAGCAGTTACTTAGGAGGGGTCAACACTGAAGCTTTCTTT.

V and J are TRBV5-1 and TRBJ2-3; 8 bases line up with TRBD2. The CDR3 is 14 amino acids. Germline CDR1 and CDR2: SGHRS and YFSETQ. J was trimmed by 2 bases and V by 6 bases; bases with no gene match: 5. DNA for the CDR3: TGCGCCAGCACAGCGGGAGATATCACAGATACGCAGTATTTT. It specifies CASTAGDITDTQYF.

This clonotype has ten or more counts. This chain links TRBV20-1 with TRBJ2-6; D is undetermined. This CDR3 contains 14 residues. Between the trimmed V and J ends, which lost 1 base and 0 bases, there was a span of 4 bases. The germline CDR1 and CDR2 sequences are DFQATT and SNEGSKA (reference sequence). The CDR3 protein is CSARGDSGANVLTF. The CDR3 DNA is TGCAGTGCTAGAGGAGACTCTGGGGCCAACGTCCTGACTTTC.

This clonotype was counted between two and nine times. This sequence joins TRBV20-1 and TRBJ2-7, with D unclear. Germline-derived CDR1 and CDR2 are DFQATT and SNEGSKA (reference sequence). This CDR3 spans 12 amino acids. V lost 6 bases, J lost 2 bases, and 11 bases lay in between. The CDR3 sequence: CSASLTPYEQYF. For the CDR3, the DNA is TGCAGTGCCTCATTAACCCCCTACGAGCAGTACTTC.

V and J are TRBV6-6 and TRBJ1-2, with unresolved D. CDR1 and CDR2 (germline): MNHNY, SVGAGI (reference sequence). The CDR3 consists of 12 residues. V was shortened by 10 bases and J by 3 bases, with 12 bases between the two germline ends. The CDR3 reads CATRNYDYGYTF. The CDR3 nucleotides are TGTGCCACGCGGAACTATGACTATGGCTACACCTTC.

This clonotype was recorded a few times. This chain uses TRBV20-1 with TRBJ1-1; no definite D call. The CDR3 consists of 14 residues. Germline CDR1 reads DFQATT; CDR2 reads SNEGSKA (reference sequence). V lost 3 bases to trimming and J lost 4 bases, with 15 bases between them. CDR3 in amino acids: CSASSTVGSTEAFF. The CDR3 DNA follows: TGCAGTGCTAGTTCAACGGTAGGGAGCACTGAAGCTTTCTTT.

The chain combines TRBV7-2 with TRBJ2-5; no reliable D call. The CDR3 is made up of 16 amino acids. With 2 bases removed from V and 2 bases from J, the gap between germline ends came to 15 bases. Germline CDR1 and CDR2: SGHTA and FQGNSA. The CDR3 spells CASSLTRVTFQETQYF. CDR3 DNA: TGTGCCAGCAGCTTAACCCGCGTGACGTTTCAAGAGACCCAGTACTTC.